A selection of T cell receptor beta chains follows, all from one sample in a study of control samples from healthy donors and cancer patients. Data came from immunoSEQ multiplex PCR; TCRdb stores just in-frame clones and leaves some out. Here the sample spans 250,000 to 300,000 clones, more than 65% being singletons. The specimen sequenced was PBMCs. Receptors were obtained from a woman aged 60-75 years with lung cancer. CDR3s include the opening cysteine and the closing phenylalanine or tryptophan. D genes are given only for firm matches. Expanded clones are given a class, and other clones once, few, many or no size at all.

j_call,d_call,clone_size,v_call,cdr3_nt,cdr3_aa
TRBJ2-1,-,-,TRBV10-3,TGTGCCACCCTCGGGCTGGGGGGTAGCGGATCCTACAATGAGCAGTTCTTC,CATLGLGGSGSYNEQFF
TRBJ2-5,-,-,TRBV2,TGTGCCAACAAGGGTACCCAAGAGACCCAGTACTTC,CANKGTQETQYF
TRBJ1-5,-,few,TRBV14,TGTGCCAGCAGCCAGTTACAGTCTCAGCCCCAGCATTTT,CASSQLQSQPQHF
TRBJ2-5,-,-,TRBV21-1,TGTGCCAGCAGCCCCCGGGTGGCAGATCAAGAGACCCAGTACTTC,CASSPRVADQETQYF
TRBJ1-2,-,-,TRBV2,TGTGCCAGCAGGGTCACAGGGAGAGAAGGCTACACCTTC,CASRVTGREGYTF
TRBJ1-3,-,once,TRBV6-4,TGTGCCAGCAGTAGGGACTCCAGCTCTGGAAACACCATATATTTT,CASSRDSSSGNTIYF
TRBJ2-2,TRBD2,-,TRBV7-9,TGTGCCAGCAGCGCGGGAGGGCCCGGGGAGCTGTTTTTT,CASSAGGPGELFF
TRBJ2-5,TRBD2,-,TRBV18,TGTGCCAGCTCACCGGGGGGGGAAGAGACCCAGTACTTC,CASSPGGEETQYF
TRBJ1-1,-,-,TRBV5-6,TGTGCCAGCAGCTTTAGGGGGGTGCACACTGAAGCTTTCTTT,CASSFRGVHTEAFF
TRBJ1-2,-,-,TRBV2,TGTGCCAGCATCCTGAGGGGCGGGAACTATGGCTACACCTTC,CASILRGGNYGYTF
TRBJ2-3,-,once,TRBV29-1,TGCAGCGTTGCAACAGATACGCAGTATTTT,CSVATDTQYF
TRBJ2-1,-,-,TRBV12-3/TRBV12-4,TGTGCCAGCAGTTTAGTAGTCTATGAGCAGTTCTTC,CASSLVVYEQFF
TRBJ2-1,-,-,TRBV6-5,TGTGCCAGCAGTTCGGTTTTGGATGAGCAGTTCTTC,CASSSVLDEQFF
TRBJ2-7,TRBD1,few,TRBV9,TGTGCCAGCAGCGTAGGACAGGGGGCCTACGAGCAGTACTTC,CASSVGQGAYEQYF
TRBJ2-4,-,-,TRBV10-3,TGTGCCATCAGTGACTCGACAGCCTGGGACGCTCAGTACTTC,CAISDSTAWDAQYF
TRBJ2-7,TRBD1,once,TRBV18,TGTGCCAGCTCACCTATAGGACAGGGAGTAAACTACGAGCAGTACTTC,CASSPIGQGVNYEQYF
TRBJ2-2,TRBD2,-,TRBV4-2,TGTGCCAGCAGCCAAGCCCCCGAGGGTAGCGGGGGGATCGGGGAGCTGTTTTTT,CASSQAPEGSGGIGELFF
TRBJ1-1,-,-,TRBV18,TGTGCCAGCTCACCGGCTACAGGCGGGACTGAAGCTTTCTTT,CASSPATGGTEAFF
TRBJ2-3,TRBD2,-,TRBV7-2,TGTGCCAGCAGCGTAGGAGCTAGCGGGGGGGGTGATACGCAGTATTTT,CASSVGASGGGDTQYF
TRBJ2-7,TRBD1,-,TRBV15,TGTGCCACCAGCAGAGATACAGGGGGATTCAACGAGCAGTACTTC,CATSRDTGGFNEQYF
TRBJ2-3,TRBD1,-,TRBV6-1,TGTGCCAGCAGTGAACGGGACAGTAGCACAGATACGCAGTATTTT,CASSERDSSTDTQYF
TRBJ1-2,TRBD1,-,TRBV7-6,TGTGCCAGCAGCTTAGCCGGGACAGGGCTCCACTATGGCTACACCTTC,CASSLAGTGLHYGYTF
TRBJ2-1,TRBD2,-,TRBV2,TGTGCCAGCAGTGAAGGGGGTAGCGGGAGAAACAATGAGCAGTTCTTC,CASSEGGSGRNNEQFF
TRBJ2-7,TRBD2,once,TRBV4-1,TGCGCCAGCAGTAATAGCCAGCGCGGGAGGGCCGGCTACGAGCAGTACTTC,CASSNSQRGRAGYEQYF
TRBJ2-7,-,-,TRBV7-9,TGTGCCAGCAGCCCTAAGGCAGGGATCCACGAGCAGTACTTC,CASSPKAGIHEQYF
TRBJ2-1,-,-,TRBV5-5,TGTGCCAGCAGCTCCCGGGAGTTACTCTGGGGGAAATACAATGAGCAGTTCTTC,CASSSRELLWGKYNEQFF
TRBJ2-5,-,-,TRBV10-2,TGCGCCAGCAGTGGAGGACAGCAAGAGACCCAGTACTTC,CASSGGQQETQYF
TRBJ1-1,TRBD1,once,TRBV27,TGTGCCAGCAGTTCCTGGACAGGGACGAACACTGAAGCTTTCTTT,CASSSWTGTNTEAFF
TRBJ2-1,-,-,TRBV28,TGTGCCAGCAGTTTATCCTCGGGCAGGACCGCATACAATGAGCAGTTCTTC,CASSLSSGRTAYNEQFF
TRBJ2-7,-,-,TRBV18,TGTGCCAGCTCACCAGGGTTCTTAAACGAGCAGTACTTC,CASSPGFLNEQYF
TRBJ1-5,-,-,TRBV3-1/TRBV3-2,TGTGCCAGCAGCCAAGCCGGGGGGAATCAGCCCCAGCATTTT,CASSQAGGNQPQHF
TRBJ1-3,-,-,TRBV30,TGTGCCTGGAGTGTCTCTGGAAACACCATATATTTT,CAWSVSGNTIYF
TRBJ1-1,-,-,TRBV2,TGTGCCAGCAATCTCGACGGGGACACTGAAGCTTTCTTT,CASNLDGDTEAFF
TRBJ1-6,-,-,TRBV3-1/TRBV3-2,TGTGCCAGCAGCCAATTCCAAGGCAATTCACCCCTCCACTTT,CASSQFQGNSPLHF
TRBJ2-7,TRBD1,once,TRBV5-1,TGCGCCAGCAGTCGGGACAGTGATTACGAGCAGTACTTC,CASSRDSDYEQYF
TRBJ1-4,TRBD1,many,TRBV4-1,TGCGCCAGCAGCCAGGGGGGGGACAGAACTAATGAAAAACTGTTTTTT,CASSQGGDRTNEKLFF
TRBJ2-5,-,-,TRBV5-4,TGTGCCAGCAGCTTCATGGGCCAAGAGACCCAGTACTTC,CASSFMGQETQYF
TRBJ1-1,-,-,TRBV4-1,TGCGCCAGCAGCCTACTAGACAGGTCGAACACTGAAGCTTTCTTT,CASSLLDRSNTEAFF
TRBJ2-4,TRBD2,-,TRBV7-7,TGTGCCAGCAGCTTAGGTTCCGGGACTAGCGGGAGTAGGGGGTCCAAAAACATTCAGTACTTC,CASSLGSGTSGSRGSKNIQYF
TRBJ1-5,-,-,TRBV6-1,TGTGCCAGCAGTGAATGGGGGGAGAACTATCAGCCCCAGCATTTT,CASSEWGENYQPQHF
TRBJ2-2,-,-,TRBV2,TGTGCCAGCAGGCCCGTCGGGACCCACACCGGGGAGCTGTTTTTT,CASRPVGTHTGELFF